A single sample gave rise to the 16 T cell receptor beta chains below, sequenced in a study of T-cell memory formation after mild COVID-19 (dated by TCRdb to about 2021). Libraries came from 5' RACE. TCRdb lists the instrument as Illumina NovaSeq 6000. Using fastp at Q25 and MiXCR, TCRdb reprocessed the public reads and kept productive beta chains. All rows with the same CDR3 protein become a single entry with the most common DNA and genes. The sample data list hundreds of thousands of distinct CDR3 sequences, and about a quarter of these were observed just once. The top ten clonotypes cover over 10% of the sample. Sequenced input: PBMCs or a T cell subset sorted from them (not recorded which). The receptors stem from an adult woman who had mild COVID-19 (a few samples of this study predate the infection). The sample titles of this study are shuffled in the database, so cell type and time point are left out; the donor was told from shared clones.

This chain uses TRBV14 with TRBJ2-7, with 14 bases fitting TRBD2. In germline, CDR1 is SGHDN, CDR2 FVKESK. This CDR3 comprises 17 residues. V was pared by 3 bases and J by 3 bases, with 7 bases of the junction left unmatched. The CDR3 loop reads CASSHSTSGRVSYEQYF. As DNA, the CDR3 is TGTGCCAGCAGCCACTCGACTAGCGGGAGGGTTAGCTACGAGCAGTACTTC.

This clonotype occurred a few times. V is TRBV4-1 and J is TRBJ1-1, with D possibly TRBD1 on 6 matching bases. Germline loops: CDR1 MGHRA, CDR2 YSYEKL. Trimming left V 0 bases short and J 8 bases short, with 16 bases between. The length of the CDR3 is 15 residues. The DNA of the CDR3 is TGCGCCAGCAGCCAAGATGGGTTGGGGGCACCCGAAGCTTTCTTT. It is translated as CASSQDGLGAPEAFF.

The genes are TRBV30 and TRBJ1-2; D is possibly TRBD1 (5 bases). V was trimmed by 0 bases and J by 2 bases, leaving 10 bases between them. Germline CDR1 and CDR2: GTSNPN and SVGIG (reference sequence). This CDR3 has 14 residues. Here the CDR3 DNA reads TGTGCCTGGAGTGTGGGACCGACGAACTATGGCTACACCTTC. Protein product: CAWSVGPTNYGYTF.

This clonotype was seen more than once but under ten times. This chain connects TRBV4-3 to TRBJ2-7; 7 positions agree with TRBD1. Germline CDR1 reads LGHNA; CDR2 reads YSLEER. V lost 4 bases to trimming and J lost 6 bases; unmatched junction nucleotides: 12. The CDR3 extends over 15 amino acids. This CDR3 is CASSPRQGALREQYF. CDR3 sequence (DNA): TGCGCCAGCAGCCCTAGACAGGGCGCCCTACGCGAGCAGTACTTC.

This clonotype was counted many times. The genes are TRBV14 and TRBJ2-7; TRBD1 agrees at 7 bases. The CDR3 covers 14 residues. V lost 4 bases and J lost 6; bases outside the gene matches: 9. Germline assignment: CDR1 SGHDN and CDR2 FVKESK. CDR3 amino acids: CASSPAGTASEQYF. For the CDR3, the DNA is TGTGCCAGCAGCCCCGCCGGGACAGCTAGCGAGCAGTACTTC.

The CDR3 bases are TGTGCCACCCGCCCCCGGGGCCGCGGGGAGCTGTTTTTT. This codes for CATRPRGRGELFF. V gene TRBV6-1 combines with J gene TRBJ2-2; possibly TRBD1 or TRBD2 for D (5 bases each). The CDR3 runs 13 residues. Germline V gene data show CDR1 as MNHNS and CDR2 as SASEGT. With 10 bases removed from V and 7 bases from J, the gap between germline ends came to 16 bases.

The V gene is TRBV5-1, the J gene TRBJ1-4; 7 nucleotides line up with TRBD1. Unmatched junction bases numbered 6, after V lost 6 bases and J lost 4 bases. This CDR3 is built from 14 residues. Germline V CDR1 and CDR2: SGHRS, YFSETQ. CDR3 sequence: CASTVQGDNEKLFF. The CDR3 DNA sequence: TGCGCCAGCACCGTCCAGGGGGATAATGAAAAACTGTTTTTT. Using reference TRBV5-1 and TRBJ1-4 for the parts outside the CDR3, the full variable domain is KAGVTQTPRYLIKTRGQQVTLSCSPISGHRSVSWYQQTPGQGLQFLFEYFSETQRNKGNFPGRFSGRQFSNSRSEMNVSTLELGDSALYLCASTVQGDNEKLFFGSGTQLSVL.

Only a few counts were recorded for this clonotype. The chain joins TRBV7-2 to TRBJ1-1; no reliable D call. Trimming removed 4 bases from V and 4 bases from J, with 10 bases in between. CDR1 is SGHTA and CDR2 is FQGNSA in the germline V gene. The length of the CDR3 is 13 residues. The CDR3 nucleotides read TGTGCCAGCAGCTCAACAGTGGGCACTGAAGCTTTCTTT. Amino acid sequence: CASSSTVGTEAFF.

The sample holds a few counts of this clonotype. The chain uses TRBV10-2 and TRBJ2-7; D is undetermined. CDR3 length: 12 residues. From germline, CDR1 is WSHSY and CDR2 SAAADI. Trimming shortened V by 7 bases and J by 6 bases, and 13 bases separated the two germline ends. CDR3 bases: TGCGCCAGCACTCCCAGGACCACCGAGCAGTACTTC. Translating it yields CASTPRTTEQYF.

This clonotype has only a few counts. The V and J genes are TRBV9 and TRBJ2-1, with TRBD2 identical over 7 bases. Trimming at V came to 0 bases and at J to 7 bases, leaving 10 bases not matched to a gene. CDR3 size: 16 residues. The germline CDR1 and CDR2 sequences are SGDLS and YYNGEE. CDR3 DNA sequence: TGTGCCAGCAGCGTAGTCGGGGGAGGGCCGGGTAATGAGCAGTTCTTC. Its protein product is CASSVVGGGPGNEQFF. Full variable domain (rest looked up from reference TRBV9 and TRBJ2-1): DSGVTQTPKHLITATGQRVTLRCSPRSGDLSVYWYQQSLDQGLQFLIQYYNGEERAKGNILERFSAQQFPDLHSELNLSSLELGDSALYFCASSVVGGGPGNEQFFGPGTRLTVL.

In this sample, this clonotype turned up once. The rearrangement uses TRBV11-3 and TRBJ1-1; D call uncertain. The CDR3 is made up of 13 amino acids. The V gene's germline CDR1 is SGHNT and CDR2 YENEEA. V lost 3 bases to trimming and J lost 5 bases, with 10 bases between them. CDR3 residues: CASSLSQRTEAFF. CDR3 bases: TGTGCCAGCAGCTTGTCCCAGAGGACTGAAGCTTTCTTT.

This clonotype was seen only a few times. The V gene is TRBV24-1, the J gene TRBJ2-1, with TRBD2 matching 11 bases. The CDR3 is 16 amino acids. The V gene end was trimmed by 4 bases and the J gene end by 2 bases; junction bases not matched to a gene: 3. The germline V gene encodes CDR1 KGHDR and CDR2 SFDVKD. CDR3 region: CATSDPTSGTYNEQFF. CDR3 in DNA: TGTGCCACCAGTGACCCGACTAGCGGGACCTACAATGAGCAGTTCTTC.

CDR3 in amino acids: CASSYRPWGNTEAFF. CDR3 in DNA: TGTGCCAGCAGTTACAGGCCCTGGGGGAACACTGAAGCTTTCTTT. The chain combines TRBV6-5 with TRBJ1-1; D is uncertain. CDR3 length: 15 residues. Trimming stripped 2 bases from V and 1 base from J, with 11 bases between. Germline-derived CDR1 and CDR2 are MNHEY and SVGAGI.

The V call is TRBV11-2, the J call TRBJ1-1; perhaps TRBD1 as D (5 bases). CDR1 is SGHAT and CDR2 is FQNNGV in the germline V gene. This CDR3 is built from 13 residues. Trimming removed 10 bases at V and 1 base at J, with 13 bases between. The CDR3 reads CATPGGTNTEAFF. CDR3 nucleotides: TGTGCCACGCCTGGGGGGACGAACACTGAAGCTTTCTTT. The variable domain in full, with the rest retrieved from reference TRBV11-2 and TRBJ1-1, is EAGVAQSPRYKIIEKRQSVAFWCNPISGHATLYWYQQILGQGPKLLIQFQNNGVVDDSQLPKDRFSAERLKGVDSTLKIQPAKLEDSAVYLCATPGGTNTEAFFGQGTRLTVV.

There are a few counts of this clonotype. The chain employs TRBV15 and TRBJ2-3; either TRBD1 or TRBD2 may fit D (5 bases each). Per germline, CDR1 LNHNV and CDR2 YYDKDF (reference sequence). Trimming removed 6 bases at V and 2 bases at J, with 24 bases between. CDR3 length equals 18 residues. CDR3 region: CATRPGPSKGALTDTQYF. CDR3 nucleotide sequence: TGTGCCACCAGACCGGGGCCCTCGAAAGGGGCCCTCACAGATACGCAGTATTTT.

The chain links TRBV15 to TRBJ2-5; 11 bases align to TRBD2. Trimming removed 5 bases from V and 1 base from J; junction bases left unmatched: 6. Germline V gene sequence: CDR1 LNHNV, CDR2 YYDKDF (reference sequence). This CDR3 is built from 16 residues. CDR3 sequence (DNA): TGTGCCACCAGCCCACATCTAGCGGGGGGCCAAGAGACCCAGTACTTC. Protein product: CATSPHLAGGQETQYF. The entire variable domain, with the rest obtained from reference TRBV15 and TRBJ2-5, is as follows: DAMVIQNPRYQVTQFGKPVTLSCSQTLNHNVMYWYQQKSSQAPKLLFHYYDKDFNNEADTPDNFQSRRPNTSFCFLDIRSPGLGDTAMYLCATSPHLAGGQETQYFGPGTRLLVL.